A selection of T cell receptor beta chains follows, all from one sample in a study of regulatory T cells in long-lasting Graves disease. One entry per CDR3 protein, called by TCRdb with MiXCR from the multiplex PCR reads. Of under 500,000 distinct CDR3 sequences in the sample, roughly 20% were seen once. Sequenced material: peripheral blood mononuclear cells (PBMCs), taken when the disease was refractory, from a patient treated with antithyroid drugs. The receptors shown here come from a female donor with Graves disease. Each CDR3 is given with its conserved first and last residue. The order of the fields is D gene, clone size, V gene, J gene, CDR3 protein, CDR3 DNA. The D gene is left open where the match is weak. Some rows have no size entry. The others give once, few or many, or a class for an expanded clone.

d_gene: TRBD1; abundance: many; v_gene: TRBV28; j_gene: TRBJ2-6; CDR3aa: CATGTGGASGANVLTF; CDR3nt: TGTGCCACCGGGACAGGGGGCGCAAGTGGGGCCAACGTCCTGACTTTC
d_gene: TRBD2; abundance: many; v_gene: TRBV28; j_gene: TRBJ2-2; CDR3aa: CASSLTASGFTGELFF; CDR3nt: TGTGCCAGCAGTTTAACGGCTAGCGGCTTCACCGGGGAGCTGTTTTTT
d_gene: -; abundance: -; v_gene: TRBV4-3; j_gene: TRBJ1-2; CDR3aa: CASSLEFSYGYTF; CDR3nt: TGCGCCAGCAGCCTCGAGTTTTCTTATGGCTACACCTTC
d_gene: -; abundance: -; v_gene: TRBV7-9; j_gene: TRBJ2-7; CDR3aa: CASSGPLLRYEQYF; CDR3nt: TGTGCCAGCAGCGGCCCCCTACTCCGCTACGAGCAGTACTTC
d_gene: TRBD2; abundance: -; v_gene: TRBV7-2; j_gene: TRBJ2-2; CDR3aa: CASSQGTSGKGGLFF; CDR3nt: TGTGCCAGCAGCCAGGGGACTAGCGGGAAGGGAGGGCTGTTTTTT
d_gene: -; abundance: few; v_gene: TRBV24-1; j_gene: TRBJ2-1; CDR3aa: CATSDAGTEQFF; CDR3nt: TGTGCCACCAGTGACGCCGGGACAGAGCAGTTCTTC
d_gene: -; abundance: -; v_gene: TRBV6-5; j_gene: TRBJ2-5; CDR3aa: CASSSLEGRYF; CDR3nt: TGTGCCAGCAGTTCCCTGGAGGGCCGGTACTTC
d_gene: -; abundance: few; v_gene: TRBV12-3/TRBV12-4; j_gene: TRBJ2-5; CDR3aa: CAGTGEETQYF; CDR3nt: TGTGCCGGCACCGGGGAGGAGACCCAGTACTTC
d_gene: TRBD1; abundance: -; v_gene: TRBV7-9; j_gene: TRBJ1-3; CDR3aa: CASSPLTPLRTGIGNTIYF; CDR3nt: TGTGCCAGCAGCCCACTAACCCCCCTCAGGACAGGGATCGGAAACACCATATATTTT
d_gene: -; abundance: few; v_gene: TRBV7-2; j_gene: TRBJ1-5; CDR3aa: CASSQWGYNQPQHF; CDR3nt: TGTGCCAGCAGCCAATGGGGGTACAATCAGCCCCAGCATTTT
d_gene: -; abundance: few; v_gene: TRBV7-8; j_gene: TRBJ2-3; CDR3aa: CASAGEGTDTQYF; CDR3nt: TGTGCCAGCGCAGGGGAGGGGACAGATACGCAGTATTTT
d_gene: -; abundance: many; v_gene: TRBV2; j_gene: TRBJ2-7; CDR3aa: CASSLDGGSSYEQYF; CDR3nt: TGTGCCAGCAGCCTAGACGGCGGTTCCTCCTACGAGCAGTACTTC
d_gene: TRBD1; abundance: many; v_gene: TRBV7-2; j_gene: TRBJ2-7; CDR3aa: CASSPDRGPGEQYF; CDR3nt: TGTGCCAGCAGCCCGGACAGGGGGCCGGGAGAGCAGTACTTC
d_gene: -; abundance: few; v_gene: TRBV30; j_gene: TRBJ2-7; CDR3aa: CAWSGGGGYEQYF; CDR3nt: TGTGCCTGGAGTGGTGGGGGTGGTTACGAGCAGTACTTC
d_gene: TRBD2; abundance: many; v_gene: TRBV18; j_gene: TRBJ2-5; CDR3aa: CASSPQEGGLATQYF; CDR3nt: TGTGCCAGCTCACCGCAGGAGGGAGGGTTGGCGACCCAGTACTTC
d_gene: -; abundance: many; v_gene: TRBV20-1; j_gene: TRBJ1-1; CDR3aa: CSARDLDTEAFF; CDR3nt: TGCAGTGCTCGGGACCTTGACACTGAAGCTTTCTTT
d_gene: TRBD2; abundance: many; v_gene: TRBV7-2; j_gene: TRBJ2-3; CDR3aa: CASSPGGDTQYF; CDR3nt: TGTGCCAGCAGCCCGGGGGGGGATACGCAGTATTTT
d_gene: -; abundance: many; v_gene: TRBV2; j_gene: TRBJ1-6; CDR3aa: CASSGVRVHSPLHF; CDR3nt: TGTGCCAGCAGTGGGGTCAGGGTGCACTCACCCCTCCACTTT
d_gene: -; abundance: many; v_gene: TRBV19; j_gene: TRBJ1-1; CDR3aa: CASSYDGLNTEAFF; CDR3nt: TGTGCCAGCAGTTACGACGGGTTGAACACTGAAGCTTTCTTT
d_gene: -; abundance: many; v_gene: TRBV2; j_gene: TRBJ1-6; CDR3aa: CASSGGGFSPLHF; CDR3nt: TGTGCCAGCAGTGGGGGGGGGTTTTCACCCCTCCACTTT
d_gene: TRBD2; abundance: -; v_gene: TRBV28; j_gene: TRBJ2-5; CDR3aa: CASSLVPPGGLETQYF; CDR3nt: TGTGCCAGCAGTTTGGTTCCCCCGGGAGGGTTAGAGACCCAGTACTTC
d_gene: TRBD1; abundance: -; v_gene: TRBV29-1; j_gene: TRBJ1-1; CDR3aa: CSAGQGGGNTEAFF; CDR3nt: TGCAGCGCAGGCCAGGGGGGCGGGAACACTGAAGCTTTCTTT